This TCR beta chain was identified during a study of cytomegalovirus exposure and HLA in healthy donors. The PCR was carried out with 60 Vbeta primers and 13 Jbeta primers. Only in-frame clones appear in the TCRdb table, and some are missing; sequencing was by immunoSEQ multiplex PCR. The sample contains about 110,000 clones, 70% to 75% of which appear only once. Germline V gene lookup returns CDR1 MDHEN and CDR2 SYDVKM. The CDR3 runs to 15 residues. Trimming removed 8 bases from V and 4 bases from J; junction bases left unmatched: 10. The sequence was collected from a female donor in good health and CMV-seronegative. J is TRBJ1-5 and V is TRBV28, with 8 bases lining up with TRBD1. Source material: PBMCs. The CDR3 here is CASFGQGGENQPQHF. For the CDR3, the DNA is TGTGCCAGCTTCGGACAGGGAGGCGAGAATCAGCCCCAGCATTTT.